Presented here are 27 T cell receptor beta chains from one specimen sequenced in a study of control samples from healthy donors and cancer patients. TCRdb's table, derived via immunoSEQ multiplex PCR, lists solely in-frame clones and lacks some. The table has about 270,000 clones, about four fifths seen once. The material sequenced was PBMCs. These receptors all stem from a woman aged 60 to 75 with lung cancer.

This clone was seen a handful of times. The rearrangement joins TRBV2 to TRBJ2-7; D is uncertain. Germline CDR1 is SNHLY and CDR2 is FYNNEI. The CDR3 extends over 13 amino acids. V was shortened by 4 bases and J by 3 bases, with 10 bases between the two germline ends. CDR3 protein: CASSVEGNYEQYF. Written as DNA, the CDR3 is TGTGCCAGCAGTGTAGAAGGAAACTACGAGCAGTACTTC.

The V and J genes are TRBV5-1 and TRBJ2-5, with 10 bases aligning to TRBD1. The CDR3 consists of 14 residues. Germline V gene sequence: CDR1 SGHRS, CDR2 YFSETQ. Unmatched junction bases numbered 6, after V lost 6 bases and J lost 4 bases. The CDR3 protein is CASKGTGVGETQYF. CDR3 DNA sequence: TGCGCCAGCAAGGGGACAGGGGTAGGAGAGACCCAGTACTTC.

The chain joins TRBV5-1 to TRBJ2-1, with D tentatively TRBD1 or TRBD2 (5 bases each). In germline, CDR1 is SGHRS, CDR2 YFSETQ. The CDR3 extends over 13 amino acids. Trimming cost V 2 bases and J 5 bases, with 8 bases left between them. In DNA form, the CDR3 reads TGCGCCAGCAGCTTCGGGGCAGACAATGAGCAGTTCTTC. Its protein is CASSFGADNEQFF.

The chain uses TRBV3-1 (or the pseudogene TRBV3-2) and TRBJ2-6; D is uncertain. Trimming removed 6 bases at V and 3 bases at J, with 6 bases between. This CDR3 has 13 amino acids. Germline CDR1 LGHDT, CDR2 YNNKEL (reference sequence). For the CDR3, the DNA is TGTGCCAGCAGTCTCTATGGGGCCAACGTCCTGACTTTC. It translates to CASSLYGANVLTF.

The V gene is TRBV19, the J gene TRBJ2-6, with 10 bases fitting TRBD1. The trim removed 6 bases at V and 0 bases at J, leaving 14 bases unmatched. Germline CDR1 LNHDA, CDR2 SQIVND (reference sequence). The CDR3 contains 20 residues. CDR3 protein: CASRDRTGGTPFSGANVLTF. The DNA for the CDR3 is TGTGCCAGTAGAGACCGGACAGGGGGGACTCCCTTCTCTGGGGCCAACGTCCTGACTTTC.

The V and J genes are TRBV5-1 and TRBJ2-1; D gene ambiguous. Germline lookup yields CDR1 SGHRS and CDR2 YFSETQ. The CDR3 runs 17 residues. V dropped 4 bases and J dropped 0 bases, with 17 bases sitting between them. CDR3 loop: CASSDLGRSSSYNEQFF. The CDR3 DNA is TGCGCCAGCAGCGATCTCGGACGGTCAAGCTCCTACAATGAGCAGTTCTTC. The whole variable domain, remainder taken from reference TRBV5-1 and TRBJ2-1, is KAGVTQTPRYLIKTRGQQVTLSCSPISGHRSVSWYQQTPGQGLQFLFEYFSETQRNKGNFPGRFSGRQFSNSRSEMNVSTLELGDSALYLCASSDLGRSSSYNEQFFGPGTRLTVL.

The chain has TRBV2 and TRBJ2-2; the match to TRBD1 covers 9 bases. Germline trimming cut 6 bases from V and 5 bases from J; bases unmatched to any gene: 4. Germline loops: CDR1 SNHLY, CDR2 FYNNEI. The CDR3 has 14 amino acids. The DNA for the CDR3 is TGTGCCAGCAGGGGACAGGGTCTAACCGGGGAGCTGTTTTTT. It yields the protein CASRGQGLTGELFF.

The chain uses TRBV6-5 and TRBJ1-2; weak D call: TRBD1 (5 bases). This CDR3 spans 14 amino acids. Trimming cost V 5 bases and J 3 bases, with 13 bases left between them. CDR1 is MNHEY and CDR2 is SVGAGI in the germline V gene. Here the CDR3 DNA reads TGTGCCAGCAGTCTCCGGGACGGGGACTATGGCTACACCTTC. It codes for CASSLRDGDYGYTF.

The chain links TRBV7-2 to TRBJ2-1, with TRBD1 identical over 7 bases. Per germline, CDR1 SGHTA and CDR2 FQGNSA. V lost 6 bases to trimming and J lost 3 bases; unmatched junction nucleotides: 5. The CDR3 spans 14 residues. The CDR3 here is CASSHRGYYNEQFF. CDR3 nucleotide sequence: TGTGCCAGCAGTCACAGGGGCTACTACAATGAGCAGTTCTTC.

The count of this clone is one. The CDR3 sequence is CSASGRGRNQPQHF. CDR3 DNA sequence: TGCAGTGCTAGTGGCAGGGGACGCAATCAGCCCCAGCATTTT. The V and J genes are TRBV20-1 and TRBJ1-5; D might be TRBD1 (6 bases). V shed 3 bases and J shed 2 bases, with 11 bases lying between them. The germline CDR1 and CDR2 sequences are DFQATT and SNEGSKA (reference sequence). There are 14 residues in the CDR3.

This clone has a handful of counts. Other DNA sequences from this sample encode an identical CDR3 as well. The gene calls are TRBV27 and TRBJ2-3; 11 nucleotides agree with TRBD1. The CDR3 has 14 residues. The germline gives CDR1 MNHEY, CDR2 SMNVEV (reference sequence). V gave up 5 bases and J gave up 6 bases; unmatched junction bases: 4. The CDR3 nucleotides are TGTGCCAGCAGTCTGGGACAGGGGGGGGATACGCAGTATTTT. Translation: CASSLGQGGDTQYF.

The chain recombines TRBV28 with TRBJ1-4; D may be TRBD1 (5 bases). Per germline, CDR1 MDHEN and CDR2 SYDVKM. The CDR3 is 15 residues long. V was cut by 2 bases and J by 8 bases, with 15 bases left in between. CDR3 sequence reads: CASSLRGALEEKLFF. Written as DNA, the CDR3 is TGTGCCAGCAGTTTACGAGGGGCCCTTGAGGAAAAACTGTTTTTT.

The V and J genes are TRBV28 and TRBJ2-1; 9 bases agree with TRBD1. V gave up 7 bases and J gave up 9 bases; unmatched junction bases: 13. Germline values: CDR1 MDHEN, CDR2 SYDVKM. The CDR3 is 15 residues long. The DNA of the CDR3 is TGTGCCAGCACTCACCGGGGACAGGGTTCGGGTGAGCAGTTCTTC. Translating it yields CASTHRGQGSGEQFF.

This chain's CDR3 is CASSPRLAGVDEQFF. CDR3 DNA: TGTGCCAGCAGCCCCCGGCTAGCGGGGGTGGATGAGCAGTTCTTC. The chain recombines TRBV7-3 with TRBJ2-1; 10 bases line up with TRBD2. This CDR3 has 15 residues. After removal of 5 bases from V and 8 bases from J, the junction contained 9 bases not matched to a gene. CDR1 and CDR2 (germline): SGHTA, FQGTGA.

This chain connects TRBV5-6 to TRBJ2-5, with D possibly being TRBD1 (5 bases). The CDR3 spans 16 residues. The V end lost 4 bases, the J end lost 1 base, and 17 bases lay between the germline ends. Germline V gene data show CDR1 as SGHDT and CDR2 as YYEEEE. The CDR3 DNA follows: TGTGCCAGCAGCGGTAGGACATCGGAAAGCCAAGAGACCCAGTACTTC. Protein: CASSGRTSESQETQYF.

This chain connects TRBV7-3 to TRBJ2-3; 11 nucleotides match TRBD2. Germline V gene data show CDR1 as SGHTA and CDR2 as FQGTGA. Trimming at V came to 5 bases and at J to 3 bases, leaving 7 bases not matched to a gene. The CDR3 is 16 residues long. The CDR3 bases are TGTGCCAGCAGCCCCAGGGCTAGCGGGAGGACAGATACGCAGTATTTT. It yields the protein CASSPRASGRTDTQYF.

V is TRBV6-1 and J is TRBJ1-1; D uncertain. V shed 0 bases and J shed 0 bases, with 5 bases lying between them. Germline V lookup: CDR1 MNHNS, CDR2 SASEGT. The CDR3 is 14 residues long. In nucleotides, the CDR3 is TGTGCCAGCAGTGAAGCGGATATGAACACTGAAGCTTTCTTT. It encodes CASSEADMNTEAFF.

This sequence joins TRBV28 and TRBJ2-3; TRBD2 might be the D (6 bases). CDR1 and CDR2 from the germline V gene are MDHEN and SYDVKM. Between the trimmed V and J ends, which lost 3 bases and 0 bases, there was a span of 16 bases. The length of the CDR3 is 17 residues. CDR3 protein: CASSFTGSGSSTDTQYF. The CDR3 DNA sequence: TGTGCCAGCAGTTTTACAGGTAGCGGAAGTAGCACAGATACGCAGTATTTT.

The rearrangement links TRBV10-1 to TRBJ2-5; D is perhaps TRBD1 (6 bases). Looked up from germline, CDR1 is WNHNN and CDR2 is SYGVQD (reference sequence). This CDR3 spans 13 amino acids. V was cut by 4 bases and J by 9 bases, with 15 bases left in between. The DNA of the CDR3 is TGCGCCAGCAGTGTGGACGGCAGGGGTGCCCAGTACTTC. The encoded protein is CASSVDGRGAQYF.

This CDR3 is CASSYESWGAEAFF. Written as DNA, the CDR3 is TGTGCCAGCAGTTACGAAAGTTGGGGGGCTGAAGCTTTCTTT. This chain links TRBV6-5 with TRBJ1-1; D may be TRBD1 (5 bases). The CDR3 covers 14 residues. Trimming shortened V by 2 bases and J by 6 bases, and 13 bases separated the two germline ends. The germline V gene encodes CDR1 MNHEY and CDR2 SVGAGI.

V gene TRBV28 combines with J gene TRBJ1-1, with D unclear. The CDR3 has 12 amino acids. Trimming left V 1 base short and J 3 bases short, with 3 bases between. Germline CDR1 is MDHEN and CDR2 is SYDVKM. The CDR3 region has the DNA TGTGCCAGCAGTTTATCGCACACTGAAGCTTTCTTT. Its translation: CASSLSHTEAFF.

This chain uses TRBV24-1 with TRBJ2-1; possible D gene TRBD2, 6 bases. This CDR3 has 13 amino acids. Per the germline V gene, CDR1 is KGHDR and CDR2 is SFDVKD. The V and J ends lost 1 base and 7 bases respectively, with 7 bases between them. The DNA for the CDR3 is TGTGCCACCAGTGATTTTGGGGGGAATGAGCAGTTCTTC. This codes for CATSDFGGNEQFF.

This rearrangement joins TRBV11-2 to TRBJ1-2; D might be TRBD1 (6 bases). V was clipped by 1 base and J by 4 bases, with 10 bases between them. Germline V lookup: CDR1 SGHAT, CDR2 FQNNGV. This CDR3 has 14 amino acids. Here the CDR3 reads CASSLGTAGYGYTF. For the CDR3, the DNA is TGTGCCAGCAGCTTAGGGACAGCCGGCTATGGCTACACCTTC.

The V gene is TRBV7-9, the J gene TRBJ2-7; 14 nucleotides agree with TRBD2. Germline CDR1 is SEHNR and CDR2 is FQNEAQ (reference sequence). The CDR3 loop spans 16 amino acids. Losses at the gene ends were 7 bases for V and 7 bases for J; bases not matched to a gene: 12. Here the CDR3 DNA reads TGTGCCAGCACGGGACTAGCGGGAGATACCCGTGGGGAGCAGTACTTC. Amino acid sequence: CASTGLAGDTRGEQYF.

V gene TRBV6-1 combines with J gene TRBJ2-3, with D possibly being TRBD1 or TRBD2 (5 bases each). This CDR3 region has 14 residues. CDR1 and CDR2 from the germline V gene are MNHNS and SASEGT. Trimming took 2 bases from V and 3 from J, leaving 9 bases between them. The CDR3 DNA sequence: TGTGCCAGCAGTGAACGGGGCCCAACAGATACGCAGTATTTT. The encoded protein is CASSERGPTDTQYF.

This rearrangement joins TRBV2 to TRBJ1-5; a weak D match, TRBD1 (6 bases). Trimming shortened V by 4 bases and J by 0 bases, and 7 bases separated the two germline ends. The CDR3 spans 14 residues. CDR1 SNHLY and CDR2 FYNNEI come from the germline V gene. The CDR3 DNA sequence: TGTGCCAGCAGTGCGGGACATAGCAATCAGCCCCAGCATTTT. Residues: CASSAGHSNQPQHF.

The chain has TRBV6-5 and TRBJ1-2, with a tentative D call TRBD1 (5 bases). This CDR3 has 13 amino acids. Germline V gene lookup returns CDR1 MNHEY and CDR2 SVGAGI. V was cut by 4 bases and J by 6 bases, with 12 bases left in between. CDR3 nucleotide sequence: TGTGCCAGCAGTTCGGGGGTCTTGGATGGCTACACCTTC. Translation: CASSSGVLDGYTF.